This paragraph reports one T cell receptor (beta chain). CDR1 is SGDLS and CDR2 is YYNGEE in the germline V gene. The CDR3 totals 14 residues. J gave up 8 bases and V 0 bases, and 5 bases lay outside the gene matches. Generated by immunoSEQ multiplex PCR, the TCRdb table keeps only in-frame clones and is missing some. The table records around 170,000 clones, around 90% of them present only once. The record originates from a study of control samples from healthy donors and cancer patients. This TCR derives from a man younger than 45 in good health. This sequence joins TRBV9 and TRBJ2-4; 7 bases map to TRBD1. The sequencing sample was made of blood. CDR3 loop: CASSVAGGGDIQYF. The DNA of the CDR3 is TGTGCCAGCAGCGTAGCAGGGGGTGGCGACATTCAGTACTTC.